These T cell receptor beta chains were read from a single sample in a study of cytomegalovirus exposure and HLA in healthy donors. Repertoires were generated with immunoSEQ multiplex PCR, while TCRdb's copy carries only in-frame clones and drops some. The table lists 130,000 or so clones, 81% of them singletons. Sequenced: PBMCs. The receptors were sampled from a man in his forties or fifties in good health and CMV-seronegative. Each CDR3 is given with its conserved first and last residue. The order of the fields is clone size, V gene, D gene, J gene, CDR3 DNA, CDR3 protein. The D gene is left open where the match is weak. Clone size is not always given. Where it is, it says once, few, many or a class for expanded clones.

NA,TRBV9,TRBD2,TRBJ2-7,TGTGCCAGCAGCGTAGAAGCGGGAGGGTCTTACGAGCAGTACTTC,CASSVEAGGSYEQYF
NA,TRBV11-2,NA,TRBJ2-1,TGTGCCAGCAGCTTAGAAGCCAGGGGCAATGAGCAGTTCTTC,CASSLEARGNEQFF
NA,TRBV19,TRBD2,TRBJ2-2,TGTGCCAGTAGTATCCTCAGGCTAGCGGGAGTTGGGGAGCTGTTTTTT,CASSILRLAGVGELFF
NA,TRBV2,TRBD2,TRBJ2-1,TGTGCCAGCAGTGAAGGCGGGAGTGGATCCTACAATGAGCAGTTCTTC,CASSEGGSGSYNEQFF
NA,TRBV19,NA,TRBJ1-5,TGTGCCAGTAGCGGGGGGATGAATCAGCCCCAGCATTTT,CASSGGMNQPQHF
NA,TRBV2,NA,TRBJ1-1,TGTGCCAGCACCTCCGAGGTCATGAACACTGAAGCTTTCTTT,CASTSEVMNTEAFF
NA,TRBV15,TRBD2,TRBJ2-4,TGTGCCACCAGCAGAGATCGGGGGGGCAGAAACATTCAGTACTTC,CATSRDRGGRNIQYF
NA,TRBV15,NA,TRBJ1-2,TGTGCCACCAGCAGAGGAGAAGGGGCTAGCTATGGCTACACCTTC,CATSRGEGASYGYTF
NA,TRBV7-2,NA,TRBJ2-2,TGTGCCAGCAGCCCCAGACGGAGCGGGGAGCTGTTTTTT,CASSPRRSGELFF
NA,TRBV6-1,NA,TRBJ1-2,TGTGCCAGCAGTGAAGGCGGAATCTATGGCTACACCTTC,CASSEGGIYGYTF
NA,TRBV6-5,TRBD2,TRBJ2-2,TGTGCCAGCAGCTCGGGGGGTGGGGGGGAGCTGTTTTTT,CASSSGGGGELFF
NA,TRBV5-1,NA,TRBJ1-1,TGCGCCAGCAGCTTGGGAGGGGGAAACACTGAAGCTTTCTTT,CASSLGGGNTEAFF
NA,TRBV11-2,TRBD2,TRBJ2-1,TGTGCCAGCAGCCGTACGTCGGGACTAGCCTCGATAGGGAATGAGCAGTTCTTC,CASSRTSGLASIGNEQFF
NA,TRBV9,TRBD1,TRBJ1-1,TGTGCCAGCAGCGTAGCTCGGACAGGAGACACTGAAGCTTTCTTT,CASSVARTGDTEAFF
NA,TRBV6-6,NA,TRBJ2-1,TGTGCCAGCAGTTACTCCGCAGGGGCTAGCTACAATGAGCAGTTCTTC,CASSYSAGASYNEQFF
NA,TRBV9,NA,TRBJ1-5,TGTGCCAGCAGCCCAGGGGAAAGTCAGCCCCAGCATTTT,CASSPGESQPQHF
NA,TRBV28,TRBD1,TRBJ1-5,TGTGCCAGCAGTTCAAGTCGTCAAGGACAGGGGGGGAATCAGCCCCAGCATTTT,CASSSSRQGQGGNQPQHF
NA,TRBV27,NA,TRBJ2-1,TGTGCCAGCAGTTATCGGGGTTTAATGGATGAGCAGTTCTTC,CASSYRGLMDEQFF
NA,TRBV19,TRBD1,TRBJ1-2,TGTGCCAGTACCTATACCGCAGGGGGCTCAAACTATGGCTACACCTTC,CASTYTAGGSNYGYTF
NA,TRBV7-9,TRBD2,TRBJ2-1,TGTGCCAGCAGCCAGCCGTCGACTAGCGGGGCGAGCTACAATGAGCAGTTCTTC,CASSQPSTSGASYNEQFF
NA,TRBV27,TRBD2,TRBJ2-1,TGTGCCAGCAGTTTCGCGGGTAGCGGGGATGAGCAGTTCTTC,CASSFAGSGDEQFF
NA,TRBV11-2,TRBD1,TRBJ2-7,TGTGCCAGCAGCTTGGGACAGGGTTGGAACGAGCAGTACTTC,CASSLGQGWNEQYF
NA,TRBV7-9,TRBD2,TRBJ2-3,TGTGCCAGCAGCTTAGTGGCGGGAGGGAGCACAGATACGCAGTATTTT,CASSLVAGGSTDTQYF
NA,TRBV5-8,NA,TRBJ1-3,TGTGCCAGCAGCCCACAGGGTTACTCTGGAAACACCATATATTTT,CASSPQGYSGNTIYF
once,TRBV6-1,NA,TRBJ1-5,TGTGCCAGCAGTTCAGGTGGAAGCAATCAGCCCCAGCATTTT,CASSSGGSNQPQHF
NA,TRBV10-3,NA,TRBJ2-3,TGTGCCATCGAGGTTGCAGATACGCAGTATTTT,CAIEVADTQYF
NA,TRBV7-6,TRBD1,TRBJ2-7,TGTGCCAGCAGCCACAGACAGGGGGCGATCTCCTACGAGCAGTACTTC,CASSHRQGAISYEQYF
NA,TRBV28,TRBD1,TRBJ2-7,TGTGCCAGCAGCTGGGGGACAGGGAATAAGTACGAGCAGTACTTC,CASSWGTGNKYEQYF